These T cell receptor beta chains were read from a single sample in a study of blood T cell repertoires in COVID-19. Generated by immunoSEQ multiplex PCR, the TCRdb table keeps only in-frame clones and is missing some. The sample shows approximately 220,000 clones, more than 65% of them seen only once. The specimen was peripheral blood. These receptors were collected from a woman of 80 years or more with acute or convalescent COVID-19. Each CDR3 is given without its conserved first and last residue.

cdr3_aa: ASSEPGEYNEQF
v_call: TRBV6-1
j_call: TRBJ2-1

cdr3_aa: ASSVEGTGHYEQY
v_call: TRBV9
j_call: TRBJ2-7

cdr3_aa: ASSQDRDRPTPGNTIY
v_call: TRBV4-1
j_call: TRBJ1-3

cdr3_aa: ASSYSAGNTEAF
v_call: TRBV6-2/TRBV6-3
j_call: TRBJ1-1

cdr3_aa: ASRYARDRGGGYT
v_call: TRBV5-1
j_call: TRBJ1-2

cdr3_aa: ASSFGTRANYGYT
v_call: TRBV7-2
j_call: TRBJ1-2

cdr3_aa: ASSPMGGQGTGGLF
v_call: TRBV28
j_call: TRBJ1-4

cdr3_aa: ASSPRTSGGETQY
v_call: TRBV11-3
j_call: TRBJ2-5

cdr3_aa: ASSISRQLPAYNEQF
v_call: TRBV19
j_call: TRBJ2-1

cdr3_aa: ASSLVSSGSTDTQY
v_call: TRBV7-9
j_call: TRBJ2-3

cdr3_aa: ASSFDRSYEQY
v_call: TRBV5-1
j_call: TRBJ2-7

cdr3_aa: ASSPRLAGGIASTDTQY
v_call: TRBV18
j_call: TRBJ2-3

cdr3_aa: ASSIRDRGPPYEQY
v_call: TRBV19
j_call: TRBJ2-7

cdr3_aa: ASSPTGGNTIY
v_call: TRBV7-9
j_call: TRBJ1-3

cdr3_aa: ASSLVEDTEAF
v_call: TRBV7-2
j_call: TRBJ1-1

cdr3_aa: ASRAGSGYEQY
v_call: TRBV6-5
j_call: TRBJ2-7

cdr3_aa: ARHRVRLAGDNEQF
v_call: TRBV5-3
j_call: TRBJ2-1

cdr3_aa: ASSTDRVPNEKLF
v_call: TRBV18
j_call: TRBJ1-4

cdr3_aa: ASSGGGRNIETQY
v_call: TRBV2
j_call: TRBJ2-5

cdr3_aa: ASARTGTGDIYEQY
v_call: TRBV9
j_call: TRBJ2-7

cdr3_aa: AWSRGGGIEKLF
v_call: TRBV30
j_call: TRBJ1-4

cdr3_aa: ASSPTLANYGYT
v_call: TRBV6-5
j_call: TRBJ1-2

cdr3_aa: ASSPMSRGYNEQF
v_call: TRBV3-1/TRBV3-2
j_call: TRBJ2-1

cdr3_aa: ASSHTGLDSPLH
v_call: TRBV3-1/TRBV3-2
j_call: TRBJ1-6

cdr3_aa: ASSPGTSGYNEQF
v_call: TRBV5-1
j_call: TRBJ2-1

cdr3_aa: ASNGLAGGSNEQF
v_call: TRBV2
j_call: TRBJ2-1

cdr3_aa: ASSLRTGLAGGYEQY
v_call: TRBV5-1
j_call: TRBJ2-7

cdr3_aa: ASSSGLAGQEQF
v_call: TRBV18
j_call: TRBJ2-1

cdr3_aa: ASSPTGQGSYEQY
v_call: TRBV6-5
j_call: TRBJ2-7

cdr3_aa: ASQPHREGGYGYT
v_call: TRBV19
j_call: TRBJ1-2

cdr3_aa: ASSYSQGMAGELF
v_call: TRBV6-6
j_call: TRBJ2-2

cdr3_aa: ASSEISGLIYEQY
v_call: TRBV6-1
j_call: TRBJ2-7

cdr3_aa: ASSPTLSSYNEQF
v_call: TRBV9
j_call: TRBJ2-1

cdr3_aa: ASSLYTSPRGSNEKLF
v_call: TRBV7-9
j_call: TRBJ1-4

cdr3_aa: ASSFGTVKGETQY
v_call: TRBV18
j_call: TRBJ2-5

cdr3_aa: ASSNVLAGGDTQY
v_call: TRBV19
j_call: TRBJ2-3

cdr3_aa: ASSITHAAATHNEQF
v_call: TRBV19
j_call: TRBJ2-1

cdr3_aa: ASSENTGYSNQPQH
v_call: TRBV2
j_call: TRBJ1-5

cdr3_aa: ASSLEGQQETQY
v_call: TRBV5-1
j_call: TRBJ2-5

cdr3_aa: ASSAGMRGEKLF
v_call: TRBV21-1
j_call: TRBJ1-4

cdr3_aa: ASSLRGSSYT
v_call: TRBV28
j_call: TRBJ1-2

cdr3_aa: SVGTGTANYGYT
v_call: TRBV29-1
j_call: TRBJ1-2

cdr3_aa: ASTRSGYEQY
v_call: TRBV11-2
j_call: TRBJ2-7

cdr3_aa: ASSSTGGRAEAF
v_call: TRBV5-5
j_call: TRBJ1-1

cdr3_aa: ASSGGTGPYGYT
v_call: TRBV25-1
j_call: TRBJ1-2

cdr3_aa: ASAFEIGNTIY
v_call: TRBV2
j_call: TRBJ1-3

cdr3_aa: ASRYTGTYNEQF
v_call: TRBV6-5
j_call: TRBJ2-1

cdr3_aa: ASSAGVLSGNMGSPLH
v_call: TRBV6-1
j_call: TRBJ1-6

cdr3_aa: ASSKGRRVNYGYT
v_call: TRBV21-1
j_call: TRBJ1-2

cdr3_aa: ASKILGDKGTQY
v_call: TRBV2
j_call: TRBJ2-5

cdr3_aa: ASSEVENTEAF
v_call: TRBV2
j_call: TRBJ1-1

cdr3_aa: SVGTGGLYEQY
v_call: TRBV29-1
j_call: TRBJ2-7

cdr3_aa: ASSESGQAKNIQY
v_call: TRBV2
j_call: TRBJ2-4

cdr3_aa: ASSSLDETKEKLF
v_call: TRBV6-6
j_call: TRBJ1-4

cdr3_aa: ASQGLPGGYT
v_call: TRBV25-1
j_call: TRBJ1-2

cdr3_aa: ASREGTGSYEQY
v_call: TRBV2
j_call: TRBJ2-7

cdr3_aa: ASSDWTGDEKLF
v_call: TRBV25-1
j_call: TRBJ1-4

cdr3_aa: ASSLHRVFVDNEQF
v_call: TRBV7-9
j_call: TRBJ2-1

cdr3_aa: ASSIWEVGGGGANVLT
v_call: TRBV19
j_call: TRBJ2-6

cdr3_aa: ASSIGRGGTEAF
v_call: TRBV19
j_call: TRBJ1-1